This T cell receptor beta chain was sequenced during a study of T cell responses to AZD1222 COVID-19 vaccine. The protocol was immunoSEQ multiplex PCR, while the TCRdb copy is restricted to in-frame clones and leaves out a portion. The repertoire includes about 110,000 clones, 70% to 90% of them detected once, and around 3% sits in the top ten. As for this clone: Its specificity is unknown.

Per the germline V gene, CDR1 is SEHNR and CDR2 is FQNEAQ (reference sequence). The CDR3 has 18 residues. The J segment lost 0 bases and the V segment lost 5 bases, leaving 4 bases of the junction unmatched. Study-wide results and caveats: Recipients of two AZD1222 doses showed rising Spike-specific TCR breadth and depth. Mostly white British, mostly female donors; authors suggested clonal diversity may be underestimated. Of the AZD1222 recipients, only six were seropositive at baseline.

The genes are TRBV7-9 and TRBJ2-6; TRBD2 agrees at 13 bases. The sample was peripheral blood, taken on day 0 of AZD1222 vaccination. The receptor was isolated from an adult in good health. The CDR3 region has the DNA TGTGCCAGCAGCCTAACTAGCGGGAGGGCCTCTGGGGCCAACGTCCTGACTTTC. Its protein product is CASSLTSGRASGANVLTF.